The rows below give T cell receptor beta chains drawn from one sample of a study of CD8 T cells in ankylosing spondylitis. TCRdb reprocessed the 5' RACE reads with MiXCR, giving one entry per CDR3 protein. The table includes around 770,000 distinct CDR3 sequences, roughly 20% detected once. Specimen: blood, either unsorted or a sorted T cell fraction (not recorded which). These receptors were collected from a male donor with ankylosing spondylitis. The CDR3 runs from the conserved cysteine through the conserved F or W. The D gene is left open where the match is weak. Rows may omit the clone size; those that give it use once, few, many or a size class.

>-|TRBJ1-2|-|TRBV7-9
CASSLIQSNGYTF
TGTGCCAGCAGCCTCATACAGAGTAACGGCTACACCTTC
>-|TRBJ2-5|few|TRBV27
CASSRSRIGETQYF
TGTGCCAGCAGTCGTTCTAGAATTGGGGAGACCCAGTACTTC
>-|TRBJ2-3|-|TRBV20-1
CSATRKAESFTDTQYF
TGCAGTGCCACTAGGAAAGCGGAATCTTTCACAGATACGCAGTATTTT
>-|TRBJ2-2|few|TRBV12-3/TRBV12-4
CASSLVATNTGELFF
TGTGCCAGCAGTTTAGTTGCGACTAACACCGGGGAGCTGTTTTTT
>-|TRBJ2-7|many|TRBV5-1
CASSLAQGAYEQYF
TGCGCCAGCAGCTTGGCCCAGGGAGCCTACGAGCAGTACTTC
>-|TRBJ2-1|-|TRBV9
CAPPTGVEQFF
TGTGCCCCCCCCACAGGCGTTGAGCAGTTCTTC
>-|TRBJ2-1|-|TRBV19
CASSILKADYNEQFF
TGTGCCAGTAGTATCCTGAAGGCAGACTACAATGAGCAGTTCTTC
>-|TRBJ2-1|-|TRBV4-2
CASSPREGPGNEQFF
TGTGCCAGCAGCCCCCGTGAGGGCCCGGGCAATGAGCAGTTCTTC
>-|TRBJ1-1|few|TRBV11-3
CASSPDSTEAFF
TGTGCCAGCAGCCCAGACAGCACTGAAGCTTTCTTT
>-|TRBJ2-3|-|TRBV11-2
CASSLILSGVPDTQYF
TGTGCCAGCAGCTTAATCTTATCGGGCGTCCCAGATACGCAGTATTTT
>-|TRBJ2-1|-|TRBV20-1
CSAREGTTNEQFF
TGCAGTGCTAGAGAGGGGACGACAAATGAGCAGTTCTTC
>-|TRBJ2-5|-|TRBV12-3/TRBV12-4
CASRLTGNQETQYF
TGTGCCAGCAGATTAACAGGGAACCAAGAGACCCAGTACTTC
>TRBD1|TRBJ2-7|few|TRBV4-3
CASSQDTLGQGAYEQYF
TGCGCCAGCAGCCAAGATACGCTGGGACAGGGGGCCTACGAGCAGTACTTC
>-|TRBJ2-1|-|TRBV7-8
CASSGQKSGLVPNEQFF
TGTGCCAGCAGCGGACAGAAATCAGGGCTAGTTCCCAATGAGCAGTTCTTC
>-|TRBJ1-4|few|TRBV24-1
CATSAGTNEKLFF
TGTGCCACCAGTGCGGGTACTAATGAAAAACTGTTTTTT
>-|TRBJ2-1|few|TRBV6-5
CASSYGARPPEQFF
TGTGCCAGCAGTTATGGGGCCAGACCCCCTGAGCAGTTCTTC
>TRBD1|TRBJ1-1|many|TRBV7-9
CASSEYRGLGTEAFF
TGTGCCAGCAGCGAATACAGGGGGCTTGGGACTGAAGCTTTCTTT
>-|TRBJ1-1|few|TRBV3-1
CASSQYGGTEAFF
TGTGCCAGCAGCCAATACGGGGGCACTGAAGCTTTCTTT
>-|TRBJ1-6|-|TRBV27
CASSRDGGGYSPLHF
TGTGCCAGCAGTCGGGACGGAGGGGGGTATTCACCCCTCCACTTT
>-|TRBJ2-7|-|TRBV7-2
CASSLFPAGLSYEQYF
TGTGCCAGCAGCTTATTTCCGGCAGGGCTTTCCTACGAGCAGTACTTC